These 19 T cell receptor beta chains came from one sample sequenced in a study of monozygotic twins with inflammatory bowel disease. TCRdb reanalyzed the 5' RACE reads, giving one entry per CDR3 protein sequence and no DNA. The table for this sample gives more than 75,000 distinct CDR3 sequences. Source material: blood. The receptors were gathered from a human donor with ulcerative colitis or Crohn's disease, or a healthy co-twin of an affected twin (not recorded which).

The genes are TRBV18 and TRBJ1-1; TCRdb lists TRBD1, though no DNA is available to test this call. This CDR3 is built from 14 residues. Germline V gene data show CDR1 as KGHSH and CDR2 as LQKENI. The chain's CDR3 is CASSPGHRIIEAFF.

The chain couples TRBV20-1 to TRBJ2-2. The germline V gene has CDR1 DFQATT and CDR2 SNEGSKA (reference sequence). The CDR3 loop spans 14 amino acids. This CDR3 is CSARPGTNTGELFF.

J is TRBJ2-5 and V is TRBV5-1. This CDR3 region has 13 residues. Germline V gene lookup returns CDR1 SGHRS and CDR2 YFSETQ. Here the CDR3 reads CASSTSIGETQYF.

The chain joins TRBV20-1 to TRBJ1-1; checking the TCRdb D call of TRBD1 is not possible without DNA. CDR3 length: 15 residues. Germline V lookup: CDR1 DFQATT, CDR2 SNEGSKA (reference sequence). The CDR3 region is CSASDSSRGYTEAFF.

The gene calls are TRBV18 and TRBJ2-2; the D gene TCRdb calls, TRBD2, cannot be checked with no DNA. Germline lookup yields CDR1 KGHSH and CDR2 LQKENI. The CDR3 consists of 15 residues. The CDR3 is CASSPTRLGTGELFF.

The chain has TRBV5-1 and TRBJ2-5; TCRdb's D gene call, TRBD1, goes unchecked for lack of DNA. The germline V gene has CDR1 SGHRS and CDR2 YFSETQ. The length of the CDR3 is 15 residues. The CDR3 protein is CASSLAGLSQETQYF.

The chain links TRBV29-1 to TRBJ1-2; the D call from TCRdb, TRBD1, cannot be confirmed without DNA. Germline values: CDR1 SQVTM, CDR2 ANQGSEA. CDR3 length equals 13 residues. CDR3 sequence reads: CSARGDSYYGYTF.

The J gene is TRBJ1-5, the V gene TRBV15; TCRdb selects TRBD1, and the lack of DNA leaves this call unchecked. The length of the CDR3 is 15 residues. Germline CDR1 reads LNHNV; CDR2 reads YYDKDF (reference sequence). The CDR3 loop is CATSRDEGAFQPQHF.

The J gene is TRBJ1-2, the V gene TRBV7-2. Germline V gives CDR1 SGHTA, CDR2 FQGNSA. The CDR3 is 15 amino acids. CDR3: CASSSGPKNHYGYTF.

The chain has TRBV20-1 and TRBJ2-4; TCRdb proposes TRBD1, but this gene call is untestable without DNA. This CDR3 has 13 residues. The germline V gene encodes CDR1 DFQATT and CDR2 SNEGSKA (reference sequence). This CDR3 is CSARQGAKNIQYF.

V usage is TRBV5-1 and J usage is TRBJ1-1; TCRdb's assignment of TRBD1 cannot be checked, as there is no DNA. Germline V gives CDR1 SGHRS, CDR2 YFSETQ. The CDR3 sequence is 13 residues long. The CDR3 here is CASRTTGSTEAFF.

The chain links TRBV10-2 to TRBJ2-1; the TCRdb call, TRBD2, lacks DNA for checking. Germline assignment: CDR1 WSHSY and CDR2 SAAADI. The length of the CDR3 is 12 residues. The CDR3: CASSELVHEQFF.

CDR3 region: CASSRSSGENEQFF. V is TRBV5-1 and J is TRBJ2-1; there is no DNA to check the TCRdb D call of TRBD2. Per germline, CDR1 SGHRS and CDR2 YFSETQ. This CDR3 region has 14 residues.

This chain joins TRBV7-9 and TRBJ1-4. The CDR3 is made up of 17 amino acids. Germline V gene data show CDR1 as SEHNR and CDR2 as FQNEAQ (reference sequence). The CDR3 sequence is CASSLTSQPTTNEKLFF.

V usage is TRBV28 and J usage is TRBJ2-6; TCRdb calls TRBD1, which cannot be checked without DNA. The CDR3 consists of 15 residues. The germline CDR1 and CDR2 sequences are MDHEN and SYDVKM. This chain's CDR3 is CASTPRGAGANVLTF.

The chain combines TRBV6-5 with TRBJ2-2; TCRdb outputs TRBD1, but without DNA this stays unchecked. This CDR3 contains 15 residues. Germline V lookup: CDR1 MNHEY, CDR2 SVGAGI. This chain's CDR3 is CASSYSWTGGAELFF.

The gene calls are TRBV6-1 and TRBJ1-5; TCRdb names TRBD1, which stays unverified in the absence of DNA. Germline CDR1 is MNHNS and CDR2 is SASEGT. CDR3 length: 15 residues. CDR3 amino acids: CASGQGAGVNQPQHF.

The chain recombines TRBV11-2 with TRBJ2-7. The CDR3 is 15 amino acids. Germline V CDR1 and CDR2: SGHAT, FQNNGV. The CDR3 loop reads CASSFYSQGFNEQYF.

The chain joins TRBV21-1 to TRBJ2-3; there is no DNA to check the TCRdb D call of TRBD1. TRBV21-1 is a pseudogene segment. The length of the CDR3 is 16 residues. This CDR3 reads CASNKNRGSFTDTQYF.